These 19 T cell receptor beta chains came from one sample sequenced in a study of Ad26.COV2.S vaccination and SARS-CoV-2 variants. The treatment is: 15 to 20 received Ad26.COV2.S at low or high dose, single or two shots; about 5 received placebo; per-sample allocation not given. Samples came from day 63 after the first vaccine or placebo injection. Data came from immunoSEQ multiplex PCR; TCRdb stores just in-frame clones and leaves some out. Seen here are about 680,000 clones, about 89% observed once, and the top ten hold about 1.5%. Sequencing was performed on peripheral blood, taken in a trial of Ad26.COV2.S vaccine versus placebo. Receptor source: a person aged 18-65 years who received the Ad26.COV2.S COVID-19 vaccine or a placebo.

This clone was observed once. The chain carries TRBV4-3 and TRBJ1-2, with D maybe TRBD1 (5 bases). V was shortened by 1 base and J by 4 bases, with 7 bases between the two germline ends. Germline values: CDR1 LGHNA, CDR2 YSLEER. This CDR3 contains 13 residues. CDR3 region: CASSQGQPYGYTF. In DNA form, the CDR3 reads TGCGCCAGCAGCCAAGGACAGCCCTATGGCTACACCTTC.

This clone was seen just once. The chain combines TRBV6-5 with TRBJ2-5, with D tentatively TRBD2 (6 bases). This CDR3 has 12 residues. Germline loops: CDR1 MNHEY, CDR2 SVGAGI. V was shortened by 6 bases and J by 2 bases, with 7 bases between the two germline ends. The DNA for the CDR3 is TGTGCCAGCAGCGGGACTCAAGAGACCCAGTACTTC. Amino acids: CASSGTQETQYF.

The chain combines TRBV7-2 with TRBJ2-5, with TRBD2 as a possible D gene (5 bases). Per germline, CDR1 SGHTA and CDR2 FQGNSA. The germline V and J ends were trimmed by 3 bases and 2 bases, with 10 bases remaining between them. The CDR3 loop spans 14 amino acids. CDR3 DNA sequence: TGTGCCAGCAGCTTCGGACTCAGGCAAGAGACCCAGTACTTC. Amino acids: CASSFGLRQETQYF.

The genes are TRBV19 and TRBJ2-5; 7 bases agree with TRBD1. With 4 bases clipped from V and 4 bases from J, the junction kept 3 bases outside the gene matches. CDR1 and CDR2 (germline): LNHDA, SQIVND (reference sequence). This CDR3 is 13 amino acids long. CDR3 amino acids: CASSSNRGETQYF. In DNA, the CDR3 is TGTGCCAGTAGTAGCAACAGGGGAGAGACCCAGTACTTC.

The CDR3 sequence is CASSSFYGYTF. The CDR3 DNA follows: TGTGCCAGCAGCTCGTTCTATGGCTACACCTTC. The chain couples TRBV11-2 to TRBJ1-2; the D is unclear. CDR1 and CDR2 from the germline V gene are SGHAT and FQNNGV. V shed 4 bases and J shed 4 bases, with 4 bases lying between them. This CDR3 comprises 11 residues.

V is TRBV14 and J is TRBJ2-7; 13 bases agree with TRBD2. V gave up 1 base and J gave up 9 bases; unmatched junction bases: 6. The germline V gene has CDR1 SGHDN and CDR2 FVKESK. This CDR3 region has 15 residues. The DNA for the CDR3 is TGTGCCAGCAGCCAAGGGGGGACTAGCGGGATGAGGCAGTACTTC. Translation: CASSQGGTSGMRQYF.

The chain employs TRBV7-2 and TRBJ2-1; 12 nucleotides line up with TRBD2. In germline, CDR1 is SGHTA, CDR2 FQGNSA. The V gene end was trimmed by 3 bases and the J gene end by 12 bases; junction bases not matched to a gene: 12. The CDR3 runs to 16 residues. The CDR3 here is CASSFPLSTSGRPQFF. The CDR3 nucleotides are TGTGCCAGCAGCTTCCCCTTGTCGACTAGCGGGAGACCGCAGTTCTTC.

J is TRBJ2-7 and V is TRBV25-1; tentative D call: TRBD2 (6 bases). The V gene's germline CDR1 is MGHDK and CDR2 SYGVNS. CDR3 length: 14 amino acids. Trimming removed 5 bases from V and 0 bases from J, with 11 bases in between. CDR3 bases: TGTGCCAGCAGTCCCCGGACTATCTCCTACGAGCAGTACTTC. Amino acid sequence: CASSPRTISYEQYF.

The V gene is TRBV6-5, the J gene TRBJ2-5; 7 bases map to TRBD2. Unmatched junction bases numbered 7, after V lost 6 bases and J lost 0 bases. Germline CDR1 is MNHEY and CDR2 is SVGAGI. The CDR3 is 15 amino acids. The DNA of the CDR3 is TGTGCCAGCAGCAGGGTGGGGGGGGACCAAGAGACCCAGTACTTC. Amino acids: CASSRVGGDQETQYF.

The rearrangement links TRBV2 to TRBJ2-3; D is ambiguous. Trimming left V 7 bases short and J 4 bases short, with 18 bases between. The CDR3 runs to 15 residues. Germline V lookup: CDR1 SNHLY, CDR2 FYNNEI. In DNA, the CDR3 is TGTGCCAGCACCACCCCCCAACGCTTGCCAGATACGCAGTATTTT. This translates into CASTTPQRLPDTQYF.

The chain employs TRBV5-1 and TRBJ2-7, with D unresolved. Between the trimmed V and J ends, which lost 1 base and 5 bases, there was a span of 13 bases. This CDR3 spans 14 amino acids. Germline V gene data show CDR1 as SGHRS and CDR2 as YFSETQ. CDR3 protein: CASSLIATRNEQYF. For the CDR3, the DNA is TGCGCCAGCAGCTTGATTGCCACAAGGAACGAGCAGTACTTC.

The CDR3 nucleotides read TGTGCCAGCAGTCCTGGGACTAGCGGGAGTCACGAGCAGTACTTC. Protein sequence: CASSPGTSGSHEQYF. This sequence joins TRBV27 and TRBJ2-7, with 14 bases lining up with TRBD2. The germline gives CDR1 MNHEY, CDR2 SMNVEV (reference sequence). V shed 5 bases, J shed 5 bases, and the junction held 5 bases outside the gene matches. The CDR3 covers 15 residues.

The chain recombines TRBV27 with TRBJ2-3; 9 positions match TRBD2. This CDR3 region has 16 residues. Trimming at V came to 3 bases and at J to 1 base, leaving 5 bases not matched to a gene. Germline lookup yields CDR1 MNHEY and CDR2 SMNVEV (reference sequence). The CDR3 is CASSFAAGGRTDTQYF. The CDR3 region has the DNA TGTGCCAGCAGTTTCGCTGCGGGAGGGCGCACAGATACGCAGTATTTT.

This chain joins TRBV6-4 and TRBJ2-1; D gene ambiguous. V was cut by 5 bases and J by 6 bases, with 11 bases left in between. The CDR3 is 13 amino acids. Germline loops: CDR1 MRHNA, CDR2 SNTAGT. Here the CDR3 reads CASSSRHGNEQFF. The CDR3 region has the DNA TGTGCCAGCAGTTCTAGGCATGGCAATGAGCAGTTCTTC.

This clone was seen once. CDR3 coding DNA: TGCGCCAGCAGCCAACCCTTAGGCCGCAGCTCTGGAAACACCATATATTTT. This encodes CASSQPLGRSSGNTIYF. The V gene is TRBV4-1, the J gene TRBJ1-3; no clear D gene. Trimming removed 2 bases from V and 0 bases from J, with 14 bases in between. The CDR3 runs 17 residues. The germline CDR1 and CDR2 sequences are MGHRA and YSYEKL.

The chain recombines TRBV6-5 with TRBJ2-3, with D perhaps matching TRBD1 (5 bases). V was trimmed by 6 bases and J by 1 base, leaving 8 bases between them. Germline assignment: CDR1 MNHEY and CDR2 SVGAGI. This CDR3 has 13 amino acids. The CDR3 bases are TGTGCCAGCAGAGGGGTAGGCACAGATACGCAGTATTTT. As protein: CASRGVGTDTQYF.

The V call is TRBV7-2, the J call TRBJ2-2; 14 nucleotides line up with TRBD2. The CDR3 runs to 19 residues. Germline loops: CDR1 SGHTA, CDR2 FQGNSA. The V segment lost 7 bases and the J segment 3 bases; nucleotides outside the gene matches: 13. DNA of the CDR3: TGTGCCAGCATTCCCGGGACTAGCGGGAGTTTAGTCTACACCGGGGAGCTGTTTTTT. It specifies CASIPGTSGSLVYTGELFF.

The J gene is TRBJ1-5, the V gene TRBV7-2; D call uncertain. CDR1 is SGHTA, CDR2 FQGNSA, per germline. The CDR3 is 16 residues long. V was shortened by 1 base and J by 3 bases, with 13 bases between the two germline ends. CDR3 in amino acids: CASSLGTVLLNQPQHF. DNA of the CDR3: TGTGCCAGCAGCTTAGGGACGGTGCTTCTCAATCAGCCCCAGCATTTT.

The CDR3 nucleotides read TGTGCCATCAGGGCAGGGAGCGCCTACGAGCAGTACTTC. Encoded protein: CAIRAGSAYEQYF. This chain links TRBV10-3 with TRBJ2-7; tentatively, D is TRBD1 or TRBD2 (5 bases each). Germline V gene sequence: CDR1 ENHRY, CDR2 SYGVKD. Trimming pared 6 bases from V and 2 bases from J, leaving 11 bases between. This CDR3 contains 13 residues.